Below are 20 T cell receptor beta chains sequenced from a single sample in a study of blood T cell repertoires in COVID-19. Sequenced by immunoSEQ multiplex PCR; TCRdb stores in-frame clones only, minus some. The sample lists about 160,000 clones, around 87% occurring once. The specimen was peripheral blood. Source of these receptors: a man aged 60-69 years with COVID-19, enrolled during active disease.

The chain combines TRBV7-9 with TRBJ1-1; D remains unclear. Trimming removed 8 bases from V and 5 bases from J, with 18 bases in between. CDR1 and CDR2 from the germline V gene are SEHNR and FQNEAQ (reference sequence). The CDR3 has 14 amino acids. This chain's CDR3 is CASSSLGRSTEAFF. The CDR3 coding sequence is TGTGCCAGCTCCTCCCTTGGGAGGAGTACTGAAGCTTTCTTT.

This chain links TRBV7-2 with TRBJ1-1; D is unresolved. This CDR3 contains 14 residues. Trimming stripped 2 bases from V and 8 bases from J, with 15 bases between. CDR1 is SGHTA and CDR2 is FQGNSA in the germline V gene. The CDR3 region is CASSLIRASSEAFF. The CDR3 nucleotides are TGTGCCAGCAGCTTAATTCGAGCGAGCTCCGAAGCTTTCTTT.

The chain recombines TRBV24-1 with TRBJ2-6; perhaps TRBD1 as D (6 bases). Per the germline V gene, CDR1 is KGHDR and CDR2 is SFDVKD. Trimming cost V 3 bases and J 4 bases, with 9 bases left between them. The CDR3 sequence is 15 residues long. The CDR3, as DNA: TGTGCCACCAGTGATGCCAGGGGCGGGGCCAACGTCCTGACTTTC. It specifies CATSDARGGANVLTF.

The chain couples TRBV4-3 to TRBJ1-2; D perhaps matches TRBD1 (5 bases). The germline V gene has CDR1 LGHNA and CDR2 YSLEER. The CDR3 totals 16 residues. Trimming left V 1 base short and J 4 bases short, with 16 bases between. In DNA, the CDR3 is TGCGCCAGCAGCCAAGTGCTAGGGGTTATGGGCTATGGCTACACCTTC. It translates to CASSQVLGVMGYGYTF.

J is TRBJ1-1 and V is TRBV24-1; no reliable D call. CDR1 is KGHDR and CDR2 is SFDVKD in the germline V gene. The V end lost 9 bases, the J end lost 1 base, and 14 bases lay between the germline ends. The CDR3 spans 14 residues. The CDR3 loop is CATEGGGRNTEAFF. The CDR3, as DNA: TGTGCCACCGAGGGTGGCGGGCGGAACACTGAAGCTTTCTTT.

The chain has TRBV2 and TRBJ1-1; D perhaps matches TRBD1 (5 bases). V was cut by 6 bases and J by 0 bases, with 14 bases left in between. Germline-derived CDR1 and CDR2 are SNHLY and FYNNEI. This CDR3 comprises 15 residues. CDR3 DNA: TGTGCCAGCAGGGCCCGACAGAACATGAACACTGAAGCTTTCTTT. Its translation is CASRARQNMNTEAFF.

The CDR3 DNA reads TGTGCCAGCATCCCCGGAGGCAATCAGCCCCAGCATTTT. This translates into CASIPGGNQPQHF. The J gene is TRBJ1-5, the V gene TRBV6-5, with D unresolved. The CDR3 totals 13 residues. Trimming stripped 7 bases from V and 2 bases from J, with 9 bases between. The V gene's germline CDR1 is MNHEY and CDR2 SVGAGI.

The table lists this clone with a count of one. V usage is TRBV7-2 and J usage is TRBJ2-5, with 8 bases lining up with TRBD1. CDR1 and CDR2 from the germline V gene are SGHTA and FQGNSA. The CDR3 has 15 amino acids. V shed 6 bases and J 5 bases; nucleotides not matched to a gene: 11. CDR3 DNA sequence: TGTGCCAGCAGTACCGGGCTACAGGGGGACGAGACCCAGTACTTC. This encodes CASSTGLQGDETQYF.

V usage is TRBV3-1 (or the pseudogene TRBV3-2) and J usage is TRBJ2-1, with D possibly TRBD1 on 6 matching bases. Trimming left V 2 bases short and J 8 bases short, with 13 bases between. The CDR3 has 14 residues. Germline values: CDR1 LGHDT, CDR2 YNNKEL (reference sequence). The CDR3 here is CASSQLRGYHEQFF. The CDR3 DNA reads TGTGCCAGCAGCCAACTAAGGGGGTACCATGAGCAGTTCTTC.

J is TRBJ2-7 and V is TRBV12-1; the D segment call TRBD1 is taken from the table without a DNA check. TRBV12-1 is listed as a pseudogene. The CDR3 totals 18 residues. The DNA of the CDR3 is TGTGCCAGCAGCTTTGCAGAGTGGGACAGGGTGTTGTATTACGAGCAGTACTTC. This codes for CASSFAEWDRVLYYEQYF.

The chain is built from TRBV5-5 and TRBJ1-5; D uncertain. The CDR3 contains 15 residues. V was cut by 4 bases and J by 6 bases, with 17 bases left in between. CDR1 SGHKS and CDR2 YYEKEE come from the germline V gene (reference sequence). The DNA of the CDR3 is TGTGCCAGCAGCCAGGACTGGGCGAGTTTTCAGCCCCAGCATTTT. This gives the protein CASSQDWASFQPQHF.

The V gene is TRBV19, the J gene TRBJ1-6; D remains unclear. Germline-derived CDR1 and CDR2 are LNHDA and SQIVND (reference sequence). This CDR3 has 15 amino acids. Trimming took 5 bases from V and 0 from J, leaving 8 bases between them. CDR3 bases: TGTGCCAGTAGTGAACGGAGCTCCTATAATTCACCCCTCCACTTT. Translated: CASSERSSYNSPLHF. Complete variable domain (other parts from reference TRBV19 and TRBJ1-6): DGGITQSPKYLFRKEGQNVTLSCEQNLNHDAMYWYRQDPGQGLRLIYYSQIVNDFQKGDIAEGYSVSREKKESFPLTVTSAQKNPTAFYLCASSERSSYNSPLHFGNGTRLTVT.

A remark on this clone: Because the CDR3's place on the DNA is in doubt, the DNA is left out and the CDR3 is given as listed by TCRdb. The gene calls are TRBV6-5 and TRBJ1-3; TRBD1 is the table's D call and was not checked against the DNA. The length of the CDR3 is 14 amino acids, counting both ends. Germline CDR1 and CDR2: MNHEY and SVGAGI. Here the CDR3 reads CASLWGQGASVLYF.

Note on this clone: Other nucleotide sequences in the sample specify the same CDR3. This chain uses TRBV7-2 with TRBJ2-7; 10 nucleotides match TRBD1. With 5 bases clipped from V and 3 bases from J, the junction kept 4 bases outside the gene matches. Germline CDR1 and CDR2: SGHTA and FQGNSA. The length of the CDR3 is 14 residues. The CDR3, as DNA: TGTGCCAGCAGCCGGGACAGGGGCAGCTACGAGCAGTACTTC. Its protein product is CASSRDRGSYEQYF.

The chain carries TRBV18 and TRBJ2-2; D might be TRBD1 (6 bases). CDR3 length: 14 amino acids. V lost 4 bases, J lost 4 bases, and 10 bases lay in between. Germline-derived CDR1 and CDR2 are KGHSH and LQKENI. This CDR3 reads CASSQDSRTGELFF. DNA of the CDR3: TGTGCCAGCTCACAGGACAGCCGCACCGGGGAGCTGTTTTTT. Variable domain in full (rest from reference TRBV18 and TRBJ2-2): NAGVMQNPRHLVRRRGQEARLRCSPMKGHSHVYWYRQLPEEGLKFMVYLQKENIIDESGMPKERFSAEFPKEGPSILRIQQVVRGDSAAYFCASSQDSRTGELFFGEGSRLTVL.

The chain carries TRBV6-2 or TRBV6-3 and TRBJ2-1; D may be TRBD2 (5 bases). The germline gives CDR1 MNHEY, CDR2 SVGEGT. Between the trimmed V and J ends, which lost 5 bases and 3 bases, there was a span of 17 bases. CDR3 length: 16 amino acids. The CDR3 loop reads CASSSASMNYYNEQFF. Here the CDR3 DNA reads TGTGCCAGCAGTAGCGCTAGCATGAATTACTACAATGAGCAGTTCTTC.

The chain recombines TRBV5-8 with TRBJ2-7, with D unresolved. Trimming took off 4 bases at V and 1 base at J, with 3 bases between the two ends. Germline loops: CDR1 SGHTS, CDR2 YDEGEE. The CDR3 covers 11 residues. CDR3 nucleotide sequence: TGTGCCAGCAGCCCATCCTACGAGCAGTACTTC. Translating gives CASSPSYEQYF.

The rearrangement joins TRBV18 to TRBJ1-1, with 10 bases matching TRBD1. CDR1 KGHSH and CDR2 LQKENI come from the germline V gene. There are 17 residues in the CDR3. The ends lost 3 bases at V and 1 base at J; junction bases unmatched: 8. The CDR3 is CASSPGDRGRRNTEAFF. CDR3 nucleotides: TGTGCCAGCTCACCGGGGGACAGGGGACGAAGGAACACTGAAGCTTTCTTT.

This rearrangement joins TRBV27 to TRBJ1-3; a weak D match, TRBD1 (5 bases). V lost 7 bases to trimming and J lost 1 base, with 11 bases between them. CDR3 length equals 14 residues. The germline CDR1 and CDR2 sequences are MNHEY and SMNVEV (reference sequence). CDR3 region: CASTGGGSGNTIYF. The CDR3 region has the DNA TGTGCCAGCACGGGGGGAGGGTCTGGAAACACCATATATTTT.

The V gene is TRBV7-2, the J gene TRBJ1-2; D ambiguous. In germline, CDR1 is SGHTA, CDR2 FQGNSA. Trimming shortened V by 2 bases and J by 5 bases, and 21 bases separated the two germline ends. The CDR3 is made up of 17 amino acids. The DNA of the CDR3 is TGTGCCAGCAGCTTAAGTCTTTTCGGGAAAGGTGGTTATGGCTACACCTTC. Amino acid sequence: CASSLSLFGKGGYGYTF.